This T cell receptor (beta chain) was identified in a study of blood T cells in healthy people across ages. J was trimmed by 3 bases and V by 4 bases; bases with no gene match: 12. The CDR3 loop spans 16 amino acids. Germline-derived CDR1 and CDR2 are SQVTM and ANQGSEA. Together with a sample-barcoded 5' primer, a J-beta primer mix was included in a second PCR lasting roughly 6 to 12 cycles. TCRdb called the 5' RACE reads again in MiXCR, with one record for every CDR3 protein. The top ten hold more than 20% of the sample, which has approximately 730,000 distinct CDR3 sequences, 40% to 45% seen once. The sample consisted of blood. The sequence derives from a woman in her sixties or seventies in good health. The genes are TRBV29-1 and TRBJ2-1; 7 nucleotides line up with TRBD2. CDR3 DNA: TGCAGCGTTGGGGGTGGGGCTAGCGGCGTCTACAATGAGCAGTTCTTC. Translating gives CSVGGGASGVYNEQFF.